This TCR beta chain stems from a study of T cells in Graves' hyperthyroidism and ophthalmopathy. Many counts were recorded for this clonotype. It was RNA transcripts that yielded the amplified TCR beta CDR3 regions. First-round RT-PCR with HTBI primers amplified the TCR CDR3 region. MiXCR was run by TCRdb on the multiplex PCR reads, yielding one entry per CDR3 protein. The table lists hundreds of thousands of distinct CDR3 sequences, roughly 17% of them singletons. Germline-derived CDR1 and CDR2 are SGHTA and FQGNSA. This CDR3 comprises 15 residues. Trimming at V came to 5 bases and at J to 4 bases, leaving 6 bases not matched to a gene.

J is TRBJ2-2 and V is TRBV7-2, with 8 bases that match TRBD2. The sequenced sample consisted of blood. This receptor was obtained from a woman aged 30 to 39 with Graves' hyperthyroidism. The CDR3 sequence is CASSPVAGGTGELFF. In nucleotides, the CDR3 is TGTGCCAGCAGCCCCGTTGCGGGGGGCACCGGGGAGCTGTTTTTT. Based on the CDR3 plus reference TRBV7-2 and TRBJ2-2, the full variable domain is GAGVSQSPSNKVTEKGKDVELRCDPISGHTALYWYRQSLGQGLEFLIYFQGNSAPDKSGLPSDRFSAERTGGSVSTLTIQRTQQEDSAVYLCASSPVAGGTGELFFGEGSRLTVL.